This is a list of T cell receptor beta chains from one sample in a study of graft-versus-host responses after intestinal transplantation. Which antigens these TCRs recognize remains unknown. Only in-frame clones appear in the TCRdb table, and some are missing; sequencing was by immunoSEQ multiplex PCR. The repertoire holds 73,000 or so clones, with 90% as singletons. The sample consisted of unstimulated CD8+ T cells sorted from spleen or lymph node cells, taken before transplant. The receptors here all came from a human donor who was the organ donor for an intestinal transplant. Each CDR3 is given with its conserved first and last residue. D genes are given only for firm matches. Clone size, where shown, is once, few, many, or a class for clones that have expanded.

TRBV15	-	-	TRBJ2-5	TGTGCCACCAGCAGAGATAGGGGGGGGAGTCAAGAGACCCAGTACTTC	CATSRDRGGSQETQYF
TRBV7-2	-	TRBD2	TRBJ2-3	TGTGCCAGCAGCTTAGCCCTAGCGGGTCGATCCATCACAGATACGCAGTATTTT	CASSLALAGRSITDTQYF
TRBV28	-	TRBD1	TRBJ1-6	TGTGCCAGCAGTTCTGTCTTAGGGGGCTTGGGGAATTCACCCCTCCACTTT	CASSSVLGGLGNSPLHF
TRBV7-2	-	-	TRBJ2-1	TGTGCCAGCAGCCTTAGCGGCAGCTCCTACAATGAGCAGTTCTTC	CASSLSGSSYNEQFF
TRBV7-8	-	-	TRBJ2-1	TGTGCCAGCAGCGCGGGACCCTCCACTAACAATGAGCAGTTCTTC	CASSAGPSTNNEQFF
TRBV7-8	-	TRBD1	TRBJ1-5	TGTGCCAGCAGCTTAGGACTAAGACAGGGCGGTCAGCCCCAGCATTTT	CASSLGLRQGGQPQHF
TRBV28	-	TRBD1	TRBJ2-4	TGTGCCAGCAGGTTAGGACAGGGGATGAAAAACATTCAGTACTTC	CASRLGQGMKNIQYF
TRBV11-2	-	TRBD2	TRBJ2-1	TGTGCCAGCAGCTTAGTCACTAGCGGGGCGGACAATGAGCAGTTCTTC	CASSLVTSGADNEQFF
TRBV9	-	TRBD2	TRBJ2-1	TGTGCCAGCACCTTGGGGGGGAGGAACAATGAGCAGTTCTTC	CASTLGGRNNEQFF
TRBV5-6	once	-	TRBJ1-1	TGTGCCAGCACTCCAGGGGCATCTAACACTGAAGCTTTCTTT	CASTPGASNTEAFF
TRBV11-2	-	TRBD2	TRBJ2-1	TGTGCCAGCAGCTTACTAGCGGGGGGGAACAATGAGCAGTTCTTC	CASSLLAGGNNEQFF
TRBV10-3	-	-	TRBJ1-2	TGTGCCATTAAAAACAGAGACCCCTATTCCTATGGCTACACCTTC	CAIKNRDPYSYGYTF
TRBV2	-	-	TRBJ1-1	TGTGCCAGCAGTGTGGGAGGGACCACTGAAGCTTTCTTT	CASSVGGTTEAFF
TRBV30	-	-	TRBJ1-1	TGTGCCTGGAGTCCCGGGTTCCAAAGGAACACTGAAGCTTTCTTT	CAWSPGFQRNTEAFF
TRBV2	once	-	TRBJ2-1	TGTGCCAGCCTAGGCGGGGACAATGAGCAGTTCTTC	CASLGGDNEQFF
TRBV7-8	-	-	TRBJ2-1	TGTGCCAGCAGCTCAGCAGGGGTGGCGATCAATGAGCAGTTCTTC	CASSSAGVAINEQFF
TRBV13	-	-	TRBJ2-5	TGTGCCAGCAGCATAACAGGGCCGGCAGAGACCCAGTACTTC	CASSITGPAETQYF
TRBV28	-	-	TRBJ2-3	TGTGCCAGCAGTTTCCCCCCCGGCACAGGGACAGATACGCAGTATTTT	CASSFPPGTGTDTQYF
TRBV27	-	TRBD2	TRBJ2-1	TGTGCCAGCACTTTAGGGACTAGCCCTTACAATGAGCAGTTCTTC	CASTLGTSPYNEQFF
TRBV15	-	-	TRBJ2-6	TGTGCCACCAGCAGAAACAGGGCTGGGGCCAACGTCCTGACTTTC	CATSRNRAGANVLTF
TRBV19	-	TRBD1	TRBJ1-1	TGTGCCAGTAGTTTTACCGGGACAGGGGTCACTGAAGCTTTCTTT	CASSFTGTGVTEAFF
TRBV27	-	TRBD1	TRBJ1-1	TGTGCCAGCAGCACAACAGGGGGCACTGAAGCTTTCTTT	CASSTTGGTEAFF
TRBV7-9	few	-	TRBJ1-1	TGTGCCAGCAGCCCCCCCAGTTTCCCTGAAGCTTTCTTT	CASSPPSFPEAFF
TRBV2	-	-	TRBJ2-1	TGTGCCAACAGTGAGTCGTACGGGGATGAGCAGTTCTTC	CANSESYGDEQFF
TRBV6-5	-	-	TRBJ1-2	TGTGCCAGCAGTTACCCCACCGCGGGGGGCCCTGGCTACACCTTC	CASSYPTAGGPGYTF
TRBV13	-	TRBD2	TRBJ2-1	TGTGCCAGCAGTTCACTAGCGGGGGGGCAGGGTGAGCAGTTCTTC	CASSSLAGGQGEQFF
TRBV7-9	-	-	TRBJ2-1	TGTGCCAGCAGCTTCTATAGCGCCGAACAGTTCTTC	CASSFYSAEQFF
TRBV28	-	-	TRBJ2-2	TGTGCCAGCTCTTTAACGGGAAACACCGGGGAGCTGTTTTTT	CASSLTGNTGELFF
TRBV27	-	-	TRBJ2-1	TGTGCCAGCAGTTTACTCCGGGACATCCGACTACCCCACTCCTACAATGAGCAGTTCTTC	CASSLLRDIRLPHSYNEQFF
TRBV28	-	TRBD1	TRBJ1-3	TGTGCCAGCAGTTTGGGGACAGTTTACCTCTCTGGAAACACCATATATTTT	CASSLGTVYLSGNTIYF
TRBV29-1	-	-	TRBJ1-2	TGCAGCGCCGGTTGGGGCAGGGTTAACTATGGCTACACCTTC	CSAGWGRVNYGYTF
TRBV7-8	-	TRBD2	TRBJ2-2	TGTGCCAGCAGCCACCGGGCGGGGGACTTGGCCGGGGAGCTGTTTTTT	CASSHRAGDLAGELFF
TRBV28	-	-	TRBJ2-5	TGTGCCAGCAGTCCCGCCGCGGTAATAGAGACCCAGTACTTC	CASSPAAVIETQYF
TRBV5-4	-	TRBD1	TRBJ2-3	TGTGCCAGCAGCCCGGGACAGGGAACAGATACGCAGTATTTT	CASSPGQGTDTQYF
TRBV15	once	TRBD1	TRBJ1-6	TGTGCCACCAGCAGAAGCATAGGACAGGCAGAAAATTCACCCCTCCACTTT	CATSRSIGQAENSPLHF
TRBV6-4	-	-	TRBJ1-1	TGTGCCAGCAGTGCTGCAGGGGAGGGCACTGAAGCTTTCTTT	CASSAAGEGTEAFF
TRBV5-6	once	-	TRBJ1-1	TGTGCCAGCAGCTTGGTCGCGGGAACTGAAGCTTTCTTT	CASSLVAGTEAFF
TRBV6-5	-	-	TRBJ1-1	TGTGCCAGCAGTTACTCTAAGGTAGCAAACACTGAAGCTTTCTTT	CASSYSKVANTEAFF
TRBV29-1	-	-	TRBJ2-1	TGCAGCGTTGATCCTGGCAACAATGAGCAGTTCTTC	CSVDPGNNEQFF
TRBV27	once	-	TRBJ1-2	TGTGCCAGCAGTTTAGATCGGGCTCGGGATAGCTACACCTTC	CASSLDRARDSYTF
TRBV30	-	TRBD2	TRBJ2-1	TGTGCCTGGAGTGTCGGGGGGGGCTCCTACAATGAGCAGTTCTTC	CAWSVGGGSYNEQFF
TRBV13	-	-	TRBJ2-2	TGTGCCAGCAGCCGGGACACCCGCACCGGGGAGCTGTTTTTT	CASSRDTRTGELFF
TRBV9	-	-	TRBJ2-2	TGTGCCAGCAGCGTCAGCGGCGGGGAGCTGTTTTTT	CASSVSGGELFF
TRBV7-9	-	-	TRBJ2-2	TGTGCCAGCAGCTTAGCGGGGGGCACCGGGGAGCTGTTTTTT	CASSLAGGTGELFF
TRBV6-4	-	TRBD2	TRBJ2-1	TGTGCCAGCAGCGAAGTCGGACTAGCGGGGTCCGATGAGCAGTTCTTC	CASSEVGLAGSDEQFF
TRBV4-2	-	-	TRBJ2-1	TGTGCCAGCAGCCAGGTGGTAGCGATCAATGAGCAGTTCTTC	CASSQVVAINEQFF
TRBV25-1	-	TRBD1	TRBJ2-5	TGTGCCAGCGGGACAGGGTTCGAAGAGACCCAGTACTTC	CASGTGFEETQYF
TRBV5-1	-	-	TRBJ2-3	TGCGCCAGCAGCTTGGGGCAGTTTAGCACAGATACGCAGTATTTT	CASSLGQFSTDTQYF
TRBV7-6	once	-	TRBJ1-1	TGTGCCAGCAGCCCCAACCCAGGGGAAGCTTTCTTT	CASSPNPGEAFF
TRBV6-4	few	-	TRBJ1-1	TGTGCCAGCAGTGACTCTGTGAGGGGGGGATACACTGAAGCTTTCTTT	CASSDSVRGGYTEAFF
TRBV10-3	once	TRBD2	TRBJ2-5	TGTGCCATTACTAGCGGGGGCGGGGAGACCCAGTACTTC	CAITSGGGETQYF
TRBV7-9	-	TRBD1	TRBJ1-2	TGTGCCAGCAGCTCCGGACAGGGTTCTTATCGCAACTATGGCTACACCTTC	CASSSGQGSYRNYGYTF
TRBV28	-	-	TRBJ1-5	TGTGCCAGCTGGATGGGGGGTCAGCCCCAGCATTTT	CASWMGGQPQHF
TRBV18	-	-	TRBJ2-4	TGTGCCAGCTCCCTGGACAGAAACATTCAGTACTTC	CASSLDRNIQYF
TRBV18	-	-	TRBJ1-4	TGTGCCAGCTCACCACTAACGGCCGGGTCTAATGAAAAACTGTTTTTT	CASSPLTAGSNEKLFF
TRBV5-1	-	TRBD1	TRBJ1-1	TGCGCCAGCAGCTTGGCCGGGACAGGGTATGAAGCTTTCTTT	CASSLAGTGYEAFF
TRBV7-6	-	TRBD1	TRBJ2-5	TGTGCCAGCAGCTTGGCCCCGACAGGGATCCAAGAGACCCAGTACTTC	CASSLAPTGIQETQYF